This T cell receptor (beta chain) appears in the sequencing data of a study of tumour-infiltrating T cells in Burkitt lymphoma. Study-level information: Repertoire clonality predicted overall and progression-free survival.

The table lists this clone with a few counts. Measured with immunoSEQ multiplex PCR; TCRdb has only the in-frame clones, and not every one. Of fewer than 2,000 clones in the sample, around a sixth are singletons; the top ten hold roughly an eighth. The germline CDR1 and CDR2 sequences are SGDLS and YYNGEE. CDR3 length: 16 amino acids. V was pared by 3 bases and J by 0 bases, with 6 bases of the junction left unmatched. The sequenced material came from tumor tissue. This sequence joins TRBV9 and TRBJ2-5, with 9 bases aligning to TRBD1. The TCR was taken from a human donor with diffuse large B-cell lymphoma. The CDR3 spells CASSASGQGYQETQYF. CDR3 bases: TGTGCCAGCAGCGCCTCGGGACAGGGATACCAAGAGACCCAGTACTTC.